The 30 T cell receptor beta chains given below trace back to one sample, sequenced in a study of shared clonotypes between healthy human individuals. The method was immunoSEQ multiplex PCR; TCRdb's version includes in-frame clones alone and lacks a portion of them. Here the sample spans some 2.1 million clones, around 95% being singletons. Source material: naive CD4+ T cells sorted from blood. The subset: CD45RA+ positively selected. The source of these receptors is a man aged 18 to 35 in good health.

This chain connects TRBV5-4 to TRBJ1-3, with a possible D match to TRBD1 (5 bases). In germline, CDR1 is SGHNT, CDR2 YYREEE (reference sequence). CDR3 length equals 13 residues. V lost 9 bases and J lost 0, with 10 bases in between. CDR3 sequence (DNA): TGTGCCATAGGGGCCGACTCTGGAAACACCATATATTTT. The encoded protein is CAIGADSGNTIYF.

As for this clone: Other DNA sequences in this sample translate to the same CDR3. The chain is built from TRBV28 and TRBJ1-5; TRBD1 matches at 8 bases. After removal of 6 bases from V and 2 bases from J, the junction contained 6 bases not matched to a gene. Germline V gene lookup returns CDR1 MDHEN and CDR2 SYDVKM. This CDR3 has 15 residues. This CDR3 reads CASSSGGAGNQPQHF. CDR3 nucleotide sequence: TGTGCCAGCAGCTCAGGGGGCGCGGGCAATCAGCCCCAGCATTTT.

The CDR3, as DNA: TGCGCCAGCAGCCCCGCTTTGGCCCTGGGCGCCGGGGAGCTGTTTTTT. It is translated as CASSPALALGAGELFF. This chain joins TRBV5-1 and TRBJ2-2; the D is unclear. The CDR3 has 16 residues. In germline, CDR1 is SGHRS, CDR2 YFSETQ. The V end lost 4 bases, the J end lost 6 bases, and 19 bases lay between the germline ends. The full variable domain, completed using reference TRBV5-1 and TRBJ2-2, is KAGVTQTPRYLIKTRGQQVTLSCSPISGHRSVSWYQQTPGQGLQFLFEYFSETQRNKGNFPGRFSGRQFSNSRSEMNVSTLELGDSALYLCASSPALALGAGELFFGEGSRLTVL.

This chain uses TRBV7-2 with TRBJ1-2, with D uncertain. The CDR3 extends over 13 amino acids. Trimming removed 3 bases at V and 11 bases at J, with 16 bases between. From germline, CDR1 is SGHTA and CDR2 FQGNSA. For the CDR3, the DNA is TGTGCCAGCAGCTTGAACTCCCTTAAAGTTTACACCTTC. This encodes CASSLNSLKVYTF.

In DNA form, the CDR3 reads TGTGCCAGCAGCGTATTTGGGACAGGGGTGAACACTGAAGCTTTCTTT. It is translated as CASSVFGTGVNTEAFF. The chain recombines TRBV9 with TRBJ1-1, with TRBD1 identical over 10 bases. The CDR3 is 16 residues long. Germline CDR1 is SGDLS and CDR2 is YYNGEE. The junction had 3 bases not matched to a gene; V was cut back by 1 base and J by 0 bases.

Of note for this clone: This sample includes further DNA sequences coding for the same CDR3. The chain uses TRBV5-1 and TRBJ1-1; possible D gene TRBD1, 6 bases. Trimming took off 4 bases at V and 1 base at J, with 8 bases between the two ends. This CDR3 comprises 13 residues. Looked up from germline, CDR1 is SGHRS and CDR2 is YFSETQ. The CDR3 DNA is TGCGCCAGCAGCGCGGACAGGAACACTGAAGCTTTCTTT. It is translated as CASSADRNTEAFF. Together with reference TRBV5-1 and TRBJ1-1, the CDR3 gives the full variable domain: KAGVTQTPRYLIKTRGQQVTLSCSPISGHRSVSWYQQTPGQGLQFLFEYFSETQRNKGNFPGRFSGRQFSNSRSEMNVSTLELGDSALYLCASSADRNTEAFFGQGTRLTVV.

The rearrangement links TRBV18 to TRBJ2-3; D not certain. The CDR3 sequence is 14 residues long. Germline CDR1 and CDR2: KGHSH and LQKENI. Trimming left V 4 bases short and J 2 bases short, with 10 bases between. CDR3 protein: CASSLQPITDTQYF. In DNA, the CDR3 is TGTGCCAGCTCACTCCAGCCCATCACAGATACGCAGTATTTT.

The gene calls are TRBV4-1 and TRBJ2-3; a possible D gene is TRBD1 (5 bases). The V gene's germline CDR1 is MGHRA and CDR2 YSYEKL. The ends were cut back, 1 base at V and 0 bases at J, with 8 bases in the middle. The CDR3 has 15 amino acids. In DNA, the CDR3 is TGCGCCAGCAGCCAAGTGGACACAAGCACAGATACGCAGTATTTT. Amino acids: CASSQVDTSTDTQYF.

The chain joins TRBV5-1 to TRBJ2-7; D possibly corresponds to TRBD1 (5 bases). Trimming left V 4 bases short and J 4 bases short, with 21 bases between. The germline gives CDR1 SGHRS, CDR2 YFSETQ. The length of the CDR3 is 16 residues. The CDR3 loop is CASSPQGLTARYEQYF. CDR3 sequence (DNA): TGCGCCAGCAGCCCCCAAGGGCTGACAGCGCGGTACGAGCAGTACTTC.

A word on this clone: Other nucleotide sequences in the sample specify the same CDR3. This sequence joins TRBV9 and TRBJ2-2; TRBD1 matches at 7 bases. The CDR3 totals 14 residues. The V gene's germline CDR1 is SGDLS and CDR2 YYNGEE. J was trimmed by 4 bases and V by 3 bases; bases with no gene match: 3. CDR3 protein: CASSASGGTGELFF. The CDR3 DNA is TGTGCCAGCAGCGCATCAGGGGGCACCGGGGAGCTGTTTTTT. The whole variable domain, filled in from reference TRBV9 and TRBJ2-2, reads DSGVTQTPKHLITATGQRVTLRCSPRSGDLSVYWYQQSLDQGLQFLIQYYNGEERAKGNILERFSAQQFPDLHSELNLSSLELGDSALYFCASSASGGTGELFFGEGSRLTVL.

This chain joins TRBV25-1 and TRBJ2-5, with TRBD1 matching 10 bases. This CDR3 contains 14 residues. Germline CDR1 reads MGHDK; CDR2 reads SYGVNS. The V and J ends lost 6 bases and 4 bases, in that order; junction bases with no gene match: 5. DNA of the CDR3: TGTGCCAGCAGGGGGACAGGGGAGGGAGAGACCCAGTACTTC. Encoded protein: CASRGTGEGETQYF.

The rearrangement links TRBV19 to TRBJ1-5; 8 bases match TRBD1. The CDR3 has 15 residues. Trimming took 4 bases from V and 4 from J; bases not matched to a gene: 6. Germline loops: CDR1 LNHDA, CDR2 SQIVND (reference sequence). The CDR3 DNA is TGTGCCAGTAGTACTCATACAGGGGGAAATCAGCCCCAGCATTTT. This codes for CASSTHTGGNQPQHF.

The chain is built from TRBV4-1 and TRBJ1-5; D remains unclear. Germline values: CDR1 MGHRA, CDR2 YSYEKL. The CDR3 sequence is 14 residues long. V gave up 0 bases and J gave up 3 bases, with 6 bases separating them. CDR3: CASSQDFFNQPQHF. CDR3 coding DNA: TGCGCCAGCAGCCAAGATTTTTTCAATCAGCCCCAGCATTTT.

The chain combines TRBV6-5 with TRBJ1-6; 9 bases match TRBD1. J lost 7 bases, V lost 2 bases, and 6 bases had no gene match. The germline V gene has CDR1 MNHEY and CDR2 SVGAGI. The CDR3 totals 16 residues. The CDR3 DNA reads TGTGCCAGCAGTTACCCCAGGACAGGGGCCAATTCACCCCTCCACTTT. It translates to CASSYPRTGANSPLHF.

The genes are TRBV7-2 and TRBJ2-7; no reliable D call. The germline CDR1 and CDR2 sequences are SGHTA and FQGNSA. Trimming cost V 9 bases and J 2 bases, with 20 bases left between them. This CDR3 region has 15 residues. The CDR3 loop is CTSKGPLSPTYEQYF. CDR3 in DNA: TGTACCAGTAAAGGACCGCTAAGCCCAACCTACGAGCAGTACTTC.

CDR3 sequence: CASSLDSGGLPYEQYF. CDR3 DNA sequence: TGTGCCAGCAGCTTAGATAGCGGGGGACTACCCTACGAGCAGTACTTC. The chain combines TRBV11-2 with TRBJ2-7; TRBD2 matches 9 bases. With V trimmed by 0 bases and J by 2 bases, 5 bases remained unmatched. Germline V gives CDR1 SGHAT, CDR2 FQNNGV. The CDR3 sequence is 16 residues long.

V usage is TRBV7-9 and J usage is TRBJ2-1; weak D call: TRBD2 (5 bases). Germline loops: CDR1 SEHNR, CDR2 FQNEAQ (reference sequence). CDR3 length: 16 residues. V dropped 5 bases and J dropped 6 bases, with 20 bases sitting between them. In nucleotides, the CDR3 is TGTGCCAGCAGCCCCAAAATTGGGCTAGCCGGCAATGAGCAGTTCTTC. Protein product: CASSPKIGLAGNEQFF.

The V and J genes are TRBV6-1 and TRBJ1-2, with 8 nucleotides matching TRBD1. This CDR3 is built from 15 residues. V shed 6 bases, J shed 4 bases, and the junction held 10 bases outside the gene matches. Germline CDR1 reads MNHNS; CDR2 reads SASEGT. This chain's CDR3 is CASRPGGASVYGYTF. The CDR3 DNA sequence: TGTGCCAGCAGACCAGGGGGCGCTTCGGTCTATGGCTACACCTTC.

V and J are TRBV7-2 and TRBJ2-7, with a possible D match to TRBD2 (5 bases). The CDR3 spans 14 residues. The germline V gene has CDR1 SGHTA and CDR2 FQGNSA. V lost 0 bases to trimming and J lost 3 bases, with 9 bases between them. The CDR3 coding sequence is TGTGCCAGCAGCTTAGCGCGAGGGTTCTACGAGCAGTACTTC. It codes for CASSLARGFYEQYF.

The chain has TRBV9 and TRBJ2-5; 8 positions match TRBD1. This CDR3 spans 18 amino acids. The V gene's germline CDR1 is SGDLS and CDR2 YYNGEE. J was trimmed by 4 bases and V by 0 bases; bases with no gene match: 14. The CDR3 is CASSVEARGRNIGETQYF. The DNA for the CDR3 is TGTGCCAGCAGCGTAGAGGCCAGGGGGCGGAATATTGGAGAGACCCAGTACTTC.

The CDR3 region has the DNA TGTGCCAGCAGTCCGGGGGGACAGGGTATAAGAAATGGCTACACCTTC. It codes for CASSPGGQGIRNGYTF. The chain couples TRBV28 to TRBJ1-2; 9 nucleotides agree with TRBD1. Germline trimming cut 5 bases from V and 6 bases from J; bases unmatched to any gene: 13. The CDR3 has 16 residues. Germline V CDR1 and CDR2: MDHEN, SYDVKM.

CDR3 bases: TGTGCCAGCAGTGAACGAAGAGCTAACTATGGCTACACCTTC. This sequence encodes CASSERRANYGYTF. The chain carries TRBV2 and TRBJ1-2; no reliable D call. Germline V gene lookup returns CDR1 SNHLY and CDR2 FYNNEI. V dropped 2 bases and J dropped 0 bases, with 7 bases sitting between them. The CDR3 runs to 14 residues.

This clone was observed a single time. The genes are TRBV25-1 and TRBJ2-1; D might be TRBD2 (6 bases). CDR1 is MGHDK, CDR2 SYGVNS, per germline. There are 15 residues in the CDR3. Trimming shortened V by 1 base and J by 9 bases, and 16 bases separated the two germline ends. This CDR3 is CASSEWGPYGSEQFF. The CDR3 coding sequence is TGTGCCAGCAGTGAATGGGGTCCGTACGGGAGTGAGCAGTTCTTC.

A note on this clone: Other DNA sequences in the same sample also yield this CDR3. This chain uses TRBV30 with TRBJ1-6; 9 bases match TRBD1. Germline CDR1 is GTSNPN and CDR2 is SVGIG (reference sequence). The CDR3 has 13 residues. J lost 7 bases, V lost 4 bases, and 2 bases had no gene match. The CDR3 region is CAWTGTGNSPLHF. The DNA of the CDR3 is TGTGCCTGGACTGGGACAGGGAATTCACCCCTCCACTTT.

The chain couples TRBV25-1 to TRBJ1-1, with D tentatively TRBD1 (5 bases). This CDR3 has 15 residues. Germline CDR1 reads MGHDK; CDR2 reads SYGVNS. Deletions cut 4 bases from V and 2 bases from J, with 14 bases between. CDR3 in DNA: TGTGCCAGCAGTGTTCCGGGACGGGTAAACACTGAAGCTTTCTTT. Amino acids: CASSVPGRVNTEAFF.

This clone was detected once. The V and J genes are TRBV6-5 and TRBJ2-7; D remains ambiguous. CDR1 is MNHEY, CDR2 SVGAGI, per germline. V lost 5 bases and J 0 bases, leaving 11 bases between the germline ends. This CDR3 comprises 14 residues. CDR3 sequence: CASSLDKNSYEQYF. DNA of the CDR3: TGTGCCAGCAGTCTAGACAAAAACTCCTACGAGCAGTACTTC.

The CDR3 DNA reads TGTGCCAGCTCAAGTTGGCGGGAGGGCACAGAGACCCAGTACTTC. It codes for CASSSWREGTETQYF. J is TRBJ2-5 and V is TRBV18, with 9 bases matching TRBD2. Germline CDR1 reads KGHSH; CDR2 reads LQKENI. This CDR3 contains 15 residues. With V trimmed by 5 bases and J by 4 bases, 8 bases remained unmatched.

This clone was observed once. The chain uses TRBV19 and TRBJ2-1, with a possible D match to TRBD1 (6 bases). Germline CDR1 reads LNHDA; CDR2 reads SQIVND (reference sequence). The CDR3 is 17 amino acids. Trimming removed 7 bases at V and 1 base at J, with 20 bases between. CDR3 nucleotide sequence: TGTGCCAGTACACGGTCCAAGACAGGTAAATCCTACAATGAGCAGTTCTTC. This codes for CASTRSKTGKSYNEQFF.

As regards this clone: Its ends do not fully match the called genes, so a read error is possible. The rearrangement uses TRBV5-6 and TRBJ2-4; D tentatively fits TRBD1 or TRBD2 (6 bases each). CDR3 length equals 14 residues. CDR1 and CDR2 from the germline V gene are SGHDT and YYEEEE. The chain's CDR3 is CASRLGGHQNIQYF. Written as DNA, the CDR3 is TGTGCCAGCAGGTTGGGGGGACACCAAAACATTCAGTACTTC.

This clone came up a few times. The chain couples TRBV6-1 to TRBJ1-6; D is unresolved. Looked up from germline, CDR1 is MNHNS and CDR2 is SASEGT. V shed 0 bases and J shed 10 bases, with 10 bases lying between them. The CDR3 has 14 residues. The CDR3 loop reads CASSEAPGGSPLHF. The CDR3 DNA follows: TGTGCCAGCAGTGAAGCTCCCGGCGGGTCACCCCTCCACTTT.